This paragraph covers one T cell receptor (beta chain) sequence. The target antigen is unknown. The investigators amplified TCR beta CDR3 regions from RNA transcripts. The HTBI primer set was used in a first-round RT-PCR of the TCR CDR3. TCRdb itself ran the multiplex PCR reads through MiXCR, one entry per CDR3 protein. The table lists roughly 500,000 distinct CDR3 sequences, roughly 45% of them singletons. The sample originates from a study of T cells in Graves' hyperthyroidism and ophthalmopathy. General study results and limits: Model-based prediction identified ophthalmopathy a median 6.5 months prior to its onset. Most expanded thyroid clonotypes above 0.001 also appeared in blood.

The germline V gene encodes CDR1 SGHDN and CDR2 FVKESK. V dropped 3 bases and J dropped 6; count of bases not matched to a gene: 3. The CDR3 totals 14 residues. Uncontrolled infections, other autoimmune diseases, pregnancy or lactation led to exclusion of patients. Sequencing used peripheral blood or thyroid tissue (not recorded which). The receptor was derived from an adult woman with Graves' disease, either hyperthyroidism or ophthalmopathy (not recorded which). The chain recombines TRBV14 with TRBJ1-2; 11 bases map to TRBD1. CDR3 sequence: CASSHRTGGHGYTF. The CDR3 region has the DNA TGTGCCAGCAGCCACCGGACAGGGGGCCATGGCTACACCTTC.